This T cell receptor (beta chain) was sequenced in a study of human CD8 memory T cell subsets. Details on this clonotype: Antigen unknown.

Researchers made TCR beta libraries via UMI-labeled 5' RACE. TCRdb reanalyzed the 5' RACE reads, giving one entry per CDR3 protein sequence and no DNA. Its clone listing holds thousands of distinct CDR3 sequences. Study-level results: When compared with each other, stem-like memory and precursor exhausted T cell repertoires showed minimal overlap.

By negative magnetic separation, total CD8+ T cells were enriched. The TCR was taken from a human donor in good health. Material for sequencing was CD8+ stem-like memory T cells (TSCM and TCM) sorted from PBMCs. Subset in this sample: stem-like memory CD8 T cells (TSTEM), CCR7+ PD-1- TIGIT-.

The CDR3 loop reads CATSTNRGPVETEAFF. J is TRBJ1-1 and V is TRBV15; TCRdb lists TRBD1, though no DNA is available to test this call. The CDR3 loop spans 16 amino acids. Germline-derived CDR1 and CDR2 are LNHNV and YYDKDF (reference sequence).